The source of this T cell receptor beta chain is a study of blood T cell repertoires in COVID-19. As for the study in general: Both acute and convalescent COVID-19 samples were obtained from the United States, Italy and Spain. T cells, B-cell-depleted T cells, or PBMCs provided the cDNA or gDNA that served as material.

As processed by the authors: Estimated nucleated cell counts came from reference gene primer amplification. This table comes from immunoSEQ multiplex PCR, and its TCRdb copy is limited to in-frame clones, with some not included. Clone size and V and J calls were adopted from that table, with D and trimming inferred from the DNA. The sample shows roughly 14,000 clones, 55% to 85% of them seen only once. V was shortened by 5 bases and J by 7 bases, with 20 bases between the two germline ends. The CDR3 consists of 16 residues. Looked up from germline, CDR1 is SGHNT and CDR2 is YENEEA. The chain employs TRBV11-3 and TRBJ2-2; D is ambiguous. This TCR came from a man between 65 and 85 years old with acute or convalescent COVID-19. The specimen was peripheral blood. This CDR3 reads CASSAGPVENGGELFF. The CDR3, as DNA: TGTGCCAGCAGCGCCGGTCCGGTGGAGAACGGCGGGGAGCTGTTTTTT.